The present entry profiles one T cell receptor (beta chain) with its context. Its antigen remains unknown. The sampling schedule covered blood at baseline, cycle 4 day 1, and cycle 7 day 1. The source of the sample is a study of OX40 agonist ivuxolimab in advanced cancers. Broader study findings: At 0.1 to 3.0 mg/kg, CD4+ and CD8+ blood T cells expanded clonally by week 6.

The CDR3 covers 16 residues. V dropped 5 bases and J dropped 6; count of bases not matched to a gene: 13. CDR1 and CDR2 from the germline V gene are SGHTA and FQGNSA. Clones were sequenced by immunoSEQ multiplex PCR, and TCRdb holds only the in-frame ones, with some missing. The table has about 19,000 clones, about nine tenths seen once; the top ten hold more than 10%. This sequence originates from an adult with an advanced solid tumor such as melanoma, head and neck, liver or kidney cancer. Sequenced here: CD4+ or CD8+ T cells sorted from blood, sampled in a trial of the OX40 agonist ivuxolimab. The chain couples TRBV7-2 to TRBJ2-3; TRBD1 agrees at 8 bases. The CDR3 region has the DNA TGTGCCAGCAGCGCTCAAGACAGGGGTGGACTCGATACGCAGTATTTT. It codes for CASSAQDRGGLDTQYF.